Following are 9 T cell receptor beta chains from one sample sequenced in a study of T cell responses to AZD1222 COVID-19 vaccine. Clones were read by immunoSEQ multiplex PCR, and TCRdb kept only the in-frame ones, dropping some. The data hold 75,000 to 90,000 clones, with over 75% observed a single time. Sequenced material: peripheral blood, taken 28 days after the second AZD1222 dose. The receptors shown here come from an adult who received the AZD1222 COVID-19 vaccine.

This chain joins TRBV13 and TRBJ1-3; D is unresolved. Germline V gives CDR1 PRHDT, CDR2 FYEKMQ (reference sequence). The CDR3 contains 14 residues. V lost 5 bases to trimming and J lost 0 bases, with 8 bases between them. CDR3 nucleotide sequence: TGTGCCAGCAGCAGGAAGAGCTCTGGAAACACCATATATTTT. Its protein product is CASSRKSSGNTIYF.

CDR3 sequence: CASSYVGAAYEQYF. CDR3 in DNA: TGTGCCAGCAGTTATGTCGGAGCCGCCTACGAGCAGTACTTC. The chain links TRBV28 to TRBJ2-7; D gene uncertain. The CDR3 runs 14 residues. CDR1 MDHEN and CDR2 SYDVKM come from the germline V gene. V gave up 4 bases and J gave up 2 bases, with 12 bases separating them.

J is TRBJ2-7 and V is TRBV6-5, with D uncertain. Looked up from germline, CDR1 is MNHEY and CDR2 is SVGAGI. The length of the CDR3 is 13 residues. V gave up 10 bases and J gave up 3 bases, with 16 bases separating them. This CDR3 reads CATSIVWGYEQYF. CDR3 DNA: TGTGCCACATCCATCGTTTGGGGCTACGAGCAGTACTTC.

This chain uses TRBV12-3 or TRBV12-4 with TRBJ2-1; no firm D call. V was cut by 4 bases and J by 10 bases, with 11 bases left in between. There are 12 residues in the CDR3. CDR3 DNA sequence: TGTGCCAGCAGTTCGCTTAGTGGAGAGCAGTTCTTC. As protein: CASSSLSGEQFF.

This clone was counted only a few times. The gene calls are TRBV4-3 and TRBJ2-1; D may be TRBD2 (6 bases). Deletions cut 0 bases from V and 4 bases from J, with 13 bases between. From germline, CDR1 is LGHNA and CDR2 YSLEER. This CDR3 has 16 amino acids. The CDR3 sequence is CASSQEWRGVYNEQFF. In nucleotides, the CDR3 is TGCGCCAGCAGCCAAGAATGGCGGGGAGTGTACAATGAGCAGTTCTTC.

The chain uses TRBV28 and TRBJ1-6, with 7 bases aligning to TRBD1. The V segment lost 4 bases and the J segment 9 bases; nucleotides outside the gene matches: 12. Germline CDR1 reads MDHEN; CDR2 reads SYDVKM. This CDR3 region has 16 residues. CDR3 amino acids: CASSSSRGVGISPLHF. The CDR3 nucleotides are TGTGCCAGCAGTTCTTCCAGGGGGGTTGGTATTTCACCCCTCCACTTT.

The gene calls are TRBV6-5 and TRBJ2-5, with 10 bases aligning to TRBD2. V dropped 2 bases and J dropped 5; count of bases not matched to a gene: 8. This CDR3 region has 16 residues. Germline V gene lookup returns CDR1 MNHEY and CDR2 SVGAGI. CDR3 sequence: CASSYASGRAGETQYF. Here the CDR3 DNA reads TGTGCCAGCAGTTACGCAAGCGGGAGGGCCGGGGAGACCCAGTACTTC.

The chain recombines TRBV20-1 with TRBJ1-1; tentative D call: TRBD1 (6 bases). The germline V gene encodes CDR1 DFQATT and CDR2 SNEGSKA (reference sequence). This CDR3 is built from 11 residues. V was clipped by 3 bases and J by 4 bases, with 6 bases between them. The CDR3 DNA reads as TGCAGTGCTAGCAGGGGCACTGAAGCTTTCTTT. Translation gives CSASRGTEAFF.

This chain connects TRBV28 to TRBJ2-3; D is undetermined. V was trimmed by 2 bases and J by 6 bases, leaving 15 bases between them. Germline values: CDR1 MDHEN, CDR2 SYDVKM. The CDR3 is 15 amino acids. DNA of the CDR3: TGTGCCAGCAGTTTAGGTGGGAATGCCGGGGATACGCAGTATTTT. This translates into CASSLGGNAGDTQYF. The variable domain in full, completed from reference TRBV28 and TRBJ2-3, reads DVKVTQSSRYLVKRTGEKVFLECVQDMDHENMFWYRQDPGLGLRLIYFSYDVKMKEKGDIPEGYSVSREKKERFSLILESASTNQTSMYLCASSLGGNAGDTQYFGPGTRLTVL.